The 9 T cell receptor beta chains below come from one sample, sequenced in a study of Graves' ophthalmopathy and Graves' hyperthyroidism. The TCR beta CDR3 regions underwent amplification from RNA transcripts. An opening RT-PCR round employed HTBI primers and preceded a second-round multiplex PCR. TCRdb independently ran MiXCR on the multiplex PCR reads; one entry per CDR3 protein. The sample has some 520,000 distinct CDR3 sequences, 13% to 15% seen once. The sequenced sample consisted of blood. The source is a woman in her twenties or thirties with Graves' ophthalmopathy.

This clonotype was recorded at least ten times. J is TRBJ2-5 and V is TRBV2; D may be TRBD1 (6 bases). This CDR3 has 13 residues. Trimming took off 6 bases at V and 7 bases at J, with 15 bases between the two ends. Germline CDR1 SNHLY, CDR2 FYNNEI. This chain's CDR3 is CASRDSHLGTQYF. CDR3 nucleotides: TGTGCCAGCAGGGACAGTCACCTCGGGACCCAGTACTTC.

This clonotype was found many times. The J gene is TRBJ1-1, the V gene TRBV5-1; perhaps TRBD1 as D (6 bases). Per the germline V gene, CDR1 is SGHRS and CDR2 is YFSETQ. The CDR3 consists of 16 residues. Trimming removed 1 base at V and 4 bases at J, with 17 bases between. The chain's CDR3 is CASSLSAPGAVTEAFF. CDR3 nucleotide sequence: TGCGCCAGCAGCTTGTCCGCTCCAGGGGCTGTCACTGAAGCTTTCTTT. Combining the CDR3 with reference TRBV5-1 and TRBJ1-1 gives the whole variable domain KAGVTQTPRYLIKTRGQQVTLSCSPISGHRSVSWYQQTPGQGLQFLFEYFSETQRNKGNFPGRFSGRQFSNSRSEMNVSTLELGDSALYLCASSLSAPGAVTEAFFGQGTRLTVV.

The chain combines TRBV27 with TRBJ2-5; the match to TRBD1 covers 9 bases. V dropped 2 bases and J dropped 4; count of bases not matched to a gene: 11. Germline assignment: CDR1 MNHEY and CDR2 SMNVEV (reference sequence). The CDR3 totals 17 residues. This CDR3 is CASSLNLGNRGRETQYF. The CDR3 bases are TGTGCCAGCAGTTTAAATTTAGGAAACAGGGGGCGAGAGACCCAGTACTTC.

This clonotype was seen ten or more times. This rearrangement joins TRBV9 to TRBJ1-6, with D possibly TRBD1 on 5 matching bases. Trimming cost V 0 bases and J 7 bases, with 5 bases left between them. The germline CDR1 and CDR2 sequences are SGDLS and YYNGEE. The CDR3 extends over 13 amino acids. In nucleotides, the CDR3 is TGTGCCAGCAGCGTAGAGGGGAATTCACCCCTCCACTTT. This encodes CASSVEGNSPLHF.

The sample holds many counts of this clonotype. This chain uses TRBV6-1 with TRBJ1-5; 10 bases line up with TRBD1. Germline trimming cut 4 bases from V and 0 bases from J; bases unmatched to any gene: 12. Germline V CDR1 and CDR2: MNHNS, SASEGT. The CDR3 has 19 amino acids. This CDR3 reads CASSGVGTGAYYSNQPQHF. The CDR3 DNA is TGTGCCAGCAGTGGTGTAGGGACAGGGGCCTACTATAGCAATCAGCCCCAGCATTTT.

This clonotype has ten or more counts. The J gene is TRBJ1-1, the V gene TRBV28; D possibly corresponds to TRBD1 (6 bases). CDR3 length: 12 residues. CDR1 is MDHEN and CDR2 is SYDVKM in the germline V gene. Trimming removed 6 bases at V and 11 bases at J, with 16 bases between. CDR3 sequence (DNA): TGTGCCAGCAGCTCAGGGGACTCAAGGGCTTTCTTT. Translating gives CASSSGDSRAFF.

This clonotype was seen ten or more times. V gene TRBV12-5 combines with J gene TRBJ1-2, with 7 bases that match TRBD1. V lost 5 bases and J lost 2; bases outside the gene matches: 5. The germline V gene has CDR1 LGHNT and CDR2 FRNRAP. The CDR3 loop spans 14 amino acids. The DNA for the CDR3 is TGTGCTAGTGGTCCCGGGACAGTAAACTATGGCTACACCTTC. Translated, it gives CASGPGTVNYGYTF.

This clonotype was counted a few times. J is TRBJ2-5 and V is TRBV6-2 or TRBV6-3; 9 bases match TRBD2. CDR3 length: 16 amino acids. J gave up 5 bases and V 6 bases, and 13 bases lay outside the gene matches. Germline CDR1 MNHEY, CDR2 SVGEGT. The CDR3 coding sequence is TGTGCCAGCAGCTCCGTCGGCGGGAGGGTCGTGGAGACCCAGTACTTC. Its translation: CASSSVGGRVVETQYF.

The table lists this clonotype with many counts. The rearrangement joins TRBV7-3 to TRBJ2-7; either TRBD1 or TRBD2 may fit D (5 bases each). The V end lost 2 bases, the J end lost 6 bases, and 11 bases lay between the germline ends. The CDR3 loop spans 13 amino acids. Germline V gene sequence: CDR1 SGHTA, CDR2 FQGTGA. CDR3 sequence: CASSLLEGSEQYF. Here the CDR3 DNA reads TGTGCCAGCAGCTTACTCGAGGGGAGCGAGCAGTACTTC.